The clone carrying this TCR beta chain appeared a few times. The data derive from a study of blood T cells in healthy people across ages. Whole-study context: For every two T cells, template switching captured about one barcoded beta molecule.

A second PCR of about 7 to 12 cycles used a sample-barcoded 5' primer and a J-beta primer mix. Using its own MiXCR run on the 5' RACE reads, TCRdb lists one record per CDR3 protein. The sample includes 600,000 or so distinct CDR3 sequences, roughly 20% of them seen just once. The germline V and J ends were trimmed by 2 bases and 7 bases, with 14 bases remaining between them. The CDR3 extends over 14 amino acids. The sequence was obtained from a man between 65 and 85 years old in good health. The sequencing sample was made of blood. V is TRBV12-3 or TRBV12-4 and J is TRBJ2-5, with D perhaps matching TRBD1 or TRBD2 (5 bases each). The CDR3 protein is CASSLSGALGTQYF. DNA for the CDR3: TGTGCCAGCAGTTTATCCGGGGCCTTGGGGACCCAGTACTTC.